This T cell receptor beta chain was identified during a study of cytomegalovirus exposure and HLA in healthy donors. The PCR made use of 60 Vbeta and 13 Jbeta primers. In the original workflow: The authors later counted about 80 million unique TCR beta chains, 8.5 million to 13 million of them shared. Using immunoSEQ multiplex PCR, the repertoire was profiled, and TCRdb retains in-frame clones only, with some absent. That table supplies the V and J calls and clone size; D and trimming were determined from the DNA. The sample has about 130,000 clones, over 9.5% seen once. Germline V gives CDR1 LNHDA, CDR2 SQIVND (reference sequence). V was trimmed by 4 bases and J by 2 bases, leaving 11 bases between them. The CDR3 has 14 amino acids.

The rearrangement joins TRBV19 to TRBJ1-1; D is perhaps TRBD1 (6 bases). Sequencing was performed on PBMCs. The clonotype originates from a woman under 30 in good health and CMV-seropositive. The DNA for the CDR3 is TGTGCCAGTAGTACCCGACAGGCTAACACTGAAGCTTTCTTT. It codes for CASSTRQANTEAFF.